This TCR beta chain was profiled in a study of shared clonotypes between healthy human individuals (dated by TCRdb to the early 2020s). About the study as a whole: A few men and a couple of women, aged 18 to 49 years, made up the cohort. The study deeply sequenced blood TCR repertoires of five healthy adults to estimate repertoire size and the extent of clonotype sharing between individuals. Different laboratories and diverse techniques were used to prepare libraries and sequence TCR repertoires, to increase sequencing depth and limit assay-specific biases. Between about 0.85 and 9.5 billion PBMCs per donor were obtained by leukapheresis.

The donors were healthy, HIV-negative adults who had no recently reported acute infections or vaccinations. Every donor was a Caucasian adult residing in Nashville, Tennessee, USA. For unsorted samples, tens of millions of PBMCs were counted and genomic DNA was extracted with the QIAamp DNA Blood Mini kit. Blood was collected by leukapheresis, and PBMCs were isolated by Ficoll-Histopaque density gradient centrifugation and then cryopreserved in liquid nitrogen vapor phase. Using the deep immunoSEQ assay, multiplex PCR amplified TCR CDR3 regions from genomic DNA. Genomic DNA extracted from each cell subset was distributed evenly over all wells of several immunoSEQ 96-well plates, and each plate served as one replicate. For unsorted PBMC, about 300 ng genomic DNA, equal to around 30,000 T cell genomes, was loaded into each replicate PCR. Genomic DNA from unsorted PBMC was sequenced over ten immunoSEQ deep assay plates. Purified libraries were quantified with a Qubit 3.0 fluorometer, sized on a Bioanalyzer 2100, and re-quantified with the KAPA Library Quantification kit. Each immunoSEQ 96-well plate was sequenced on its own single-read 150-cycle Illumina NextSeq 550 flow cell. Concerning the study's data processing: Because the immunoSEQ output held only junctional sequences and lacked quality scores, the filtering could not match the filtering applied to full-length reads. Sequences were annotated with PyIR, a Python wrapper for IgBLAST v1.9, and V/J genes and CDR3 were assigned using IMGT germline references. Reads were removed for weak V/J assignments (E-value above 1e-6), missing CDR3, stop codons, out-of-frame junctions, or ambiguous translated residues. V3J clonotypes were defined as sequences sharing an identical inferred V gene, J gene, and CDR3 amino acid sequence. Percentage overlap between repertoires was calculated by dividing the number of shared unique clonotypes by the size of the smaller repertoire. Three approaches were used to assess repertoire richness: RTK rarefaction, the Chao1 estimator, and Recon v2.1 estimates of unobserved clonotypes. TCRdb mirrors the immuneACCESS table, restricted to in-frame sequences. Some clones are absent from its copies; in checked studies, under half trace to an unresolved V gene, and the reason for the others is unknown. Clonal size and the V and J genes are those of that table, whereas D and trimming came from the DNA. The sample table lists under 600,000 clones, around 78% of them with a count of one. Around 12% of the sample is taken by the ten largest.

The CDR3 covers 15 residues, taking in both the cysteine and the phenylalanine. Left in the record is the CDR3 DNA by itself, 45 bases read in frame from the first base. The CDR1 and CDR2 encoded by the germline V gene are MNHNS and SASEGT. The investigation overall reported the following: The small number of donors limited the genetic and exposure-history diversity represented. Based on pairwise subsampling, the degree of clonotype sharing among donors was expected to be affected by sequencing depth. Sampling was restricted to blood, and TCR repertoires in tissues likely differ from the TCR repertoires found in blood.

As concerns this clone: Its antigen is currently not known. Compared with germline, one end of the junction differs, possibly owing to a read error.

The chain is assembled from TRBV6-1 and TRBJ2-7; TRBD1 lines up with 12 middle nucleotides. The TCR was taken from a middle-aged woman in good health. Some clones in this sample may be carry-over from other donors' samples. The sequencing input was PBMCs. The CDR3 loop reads CAISGGQGARDEQYF. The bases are TGTGCCATCAGTGGGGGACAGGGGGCGAGGGACGAGCAGTACTTC.